This T cell receptor (beta chain) was recorded in a study of cytomegalovirus exposure and HLA in healthy donors. CDR1 is SGHKS, CDR2 YYEKEE, per germline (reference sequence). This CDR3 is built from 15 residues. For this clone: As yet, its antigen is unknown.

Whole-study results and caveats: Most subjects had HLA-A and HLA-B alleles reportedly predicted accurately by TCR beta sequences. The investigators catalogued 150 or so TCR beta chains as cytomegalovirus-associated.

Donors were ostensibly healthy at sampling, although undocumented immune exposures were probable. PCR primers comprised 60 Vbeta and 13 Jbeta primers. Here immunoSEQ multiplex PCR was the method, and the copy in TCRdb shows in-frame clones only, minus some. The sample lists nearly 110,000 clones, roughly 73% occurring once. This sequence originates from a man aged 35 to 55 in good health and CMV-seronegative. This rearrangement joins TRBV5-5 to TRBJ2-5; 11 bases map to TRBD2. Near its end, the DNA agrees better with TRBJ2-7, so the J call may be wrong. Sequencing input: PBMCs. DNA for the CDR3: TGTGCCAGCAGCTTCCTTAGCGGGGGGGCTGGCGAGCAGTACTTC. Translated, it gives CASSFLSGGAGEQYF.